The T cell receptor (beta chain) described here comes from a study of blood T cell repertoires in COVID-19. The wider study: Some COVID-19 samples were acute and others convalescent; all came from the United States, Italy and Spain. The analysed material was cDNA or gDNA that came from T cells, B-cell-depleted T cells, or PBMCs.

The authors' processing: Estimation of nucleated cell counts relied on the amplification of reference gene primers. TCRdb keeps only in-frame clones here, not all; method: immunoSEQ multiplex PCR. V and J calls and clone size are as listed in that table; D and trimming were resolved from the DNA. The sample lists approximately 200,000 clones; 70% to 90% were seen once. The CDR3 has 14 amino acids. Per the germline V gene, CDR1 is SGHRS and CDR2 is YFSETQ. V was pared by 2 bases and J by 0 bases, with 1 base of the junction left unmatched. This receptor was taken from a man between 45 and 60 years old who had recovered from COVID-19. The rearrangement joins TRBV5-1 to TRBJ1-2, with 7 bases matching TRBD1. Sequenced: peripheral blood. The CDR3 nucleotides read TGCGCCAGCAGCTTACAGGGGTCTAACTATGGCTACACCTTC. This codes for CASSLQGSNYGYTF.